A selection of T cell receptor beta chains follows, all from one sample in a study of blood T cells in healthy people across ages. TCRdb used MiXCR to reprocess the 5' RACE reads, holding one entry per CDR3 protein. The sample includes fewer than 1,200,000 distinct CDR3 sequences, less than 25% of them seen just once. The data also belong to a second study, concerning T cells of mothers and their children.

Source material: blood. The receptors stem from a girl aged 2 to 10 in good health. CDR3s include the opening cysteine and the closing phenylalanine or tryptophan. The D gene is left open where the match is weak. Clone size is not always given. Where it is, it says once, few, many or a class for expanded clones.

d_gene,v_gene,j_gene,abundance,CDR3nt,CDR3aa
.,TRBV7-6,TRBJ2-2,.,TGTGCCAGCAGCTGGTTGGGGGGGAACACCGGGGAGCTGTTTTTT,CASSWLGGNTGELFF
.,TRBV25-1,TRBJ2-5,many,TGTGCCAGCAGTGAAGGCTCCGGGACTCCACAAGAGACCCAGTACTTC,CASSEGSGTPQETQYF
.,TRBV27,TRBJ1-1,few,TGTGCCAGCATCCCGGGTACGAACACTGAAGCTTTCTTT,CASIPGTNTEAFF
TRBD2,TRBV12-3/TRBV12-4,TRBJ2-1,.,TGTGCCAGCACCTCTAGCGGGGGGCTTTACAATGAGCAGTTCTTC,CASTSSGGLYNEQFF
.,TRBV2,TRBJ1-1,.,TGTGCCAGCAGGATAAAGGAGGTCACTGAAGCTTTCTTT,CASRIKEVTEAFF
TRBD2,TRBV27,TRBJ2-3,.,TGTGCCAGCAATTTACTAGCGGGGGCCGCGGGGGATACGCAGTATTTT,CASNLLAGAAGDTQYF
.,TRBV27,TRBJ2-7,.,TGTGCCAGCAGTTCTTCAACGGAGGGGGGCTACGAGCAGTACTTC,CASSSSTEGGYEQYF
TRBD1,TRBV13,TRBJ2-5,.,TGTGCCAGCAGCTACAGTGGGACAGGGCGAGAGACCCAGTACTTC,CASSYSGTGRETQYF
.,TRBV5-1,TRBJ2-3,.,TGCGCCAGCAGCTTGGTCCGGGGGTTACCACAGAATACGCAGTATTTT,CASSLVRGLPQNTQYF
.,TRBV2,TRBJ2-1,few,TGTGCCCCTGGGGACTCCATAACCCATGAGCAGTTCTTC,CAPGDSITHEQFF
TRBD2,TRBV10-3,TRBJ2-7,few,TGTGCCATCAGCGAGAGACGGGGACTAAGCGGGGTCTACGAGCAGTACTTC,CAISERRGLSGVYEQYF
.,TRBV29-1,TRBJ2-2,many,TGCAGCGTCGACGGGTTTACGAACACCGGGGAGCTGTTTTTT,CSVDGFTNTGELFF
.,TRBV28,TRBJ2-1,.,TGTGCCAGCAGTCCCTATCGGACAGTAAGCCCCAATGAGCAGTTCTTC,CASSPYRTVSPNEQFF
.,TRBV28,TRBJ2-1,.,TGTGCCAGCAGTTCCCCGGCGGGGCCAACATGGGTGGCTGAGCAGTTCTTC,CASSSPAGPTWVAEQFF
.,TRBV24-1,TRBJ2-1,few,TGTGCCACCAGTGAGGGACAAAAGTACAATGAGCAGTTCTTC,CATSEGQKYNEQFF
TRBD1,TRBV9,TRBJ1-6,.,TGTGCCAGCAGCGGACAGGGTGTTAATTCACCCCTCCACTTT,CASSGQGVNSPLHF
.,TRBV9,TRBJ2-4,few,TGTGCCAGCAGCGCGGACCCAGGGTCGTCTAACATTCAGTACTTC,CASSADPGSSNIQYF
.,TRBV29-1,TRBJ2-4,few,TGCAGCGTTGAAGGGCTAGGCATCGGGGCCAAAAACATTCAGTACTTC,CSVEGLGIGAKNIQYF
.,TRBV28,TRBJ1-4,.,TGTGCCAGCAGAGACACAGGGATGGGCGAAAAACTGTTTTTT,CASRDTGMGEKLFF
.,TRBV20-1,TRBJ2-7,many,TGCAGTGCTAGAGATCCGGAGGCGGGGTACGAGCAGTACTTC,CSARDPEAGYEQYF
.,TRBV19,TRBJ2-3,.,TGTGCCAGTAGTTACCAGCGGTGGGGGATGGACACGCAGTATTTT,CASSYQRWGMDTQYF
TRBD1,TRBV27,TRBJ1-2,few,TGTGCCAGCAGTTTATCGAAGGGACAGAGCTATGGCTACACCTTC,CASSLSKGQSYGYTF
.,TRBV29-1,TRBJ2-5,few,TGCAGCGGGTTAAACAGGGTCCAAGAGACCCAGTACTTC,CSGLNRVQETQYF
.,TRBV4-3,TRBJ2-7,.,TGCGCCAGCAGCCAAGATCGTTCAGGGAGGAACGAGCAGTACTTC,CASSQDRSGRNEQYF
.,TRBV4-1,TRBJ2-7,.,TGCGCCAGCAGCCAAGAAAGAACTACCGAGCAGTACTTC,CASSQERTTEQYF
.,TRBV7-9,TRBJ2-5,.,TGTGCCAGCAGCTCCCGGAGGGTTGAGCAAGAGACCCAGTACTTC,CASSSRRVEQETQYF
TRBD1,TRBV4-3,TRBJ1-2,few,TGCGCCAGCAGCCAAGACCCCAGGGGGGCAGAGGGCTACACCTTC,CASSQDPRGAEGYTF
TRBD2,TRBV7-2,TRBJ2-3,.,TGTGCCAGCAGCTTAGAACTAGCGGGCTCGGGGGATGCGCAGTATTTT,CASSLELAGSGDAQYF
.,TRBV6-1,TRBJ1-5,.,TGTGCCAGCAGAGAGGAACCGACGAAAAATCAGCCCCAGCATTTT,CASREEPTKNQPQHF
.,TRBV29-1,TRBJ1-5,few,TGCAGCGTTCTTGAGGGGGGTTCCCAGCATTTT,CSVLEGGSQHF
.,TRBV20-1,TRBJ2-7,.,TGCAGTGCCCGTACGGCCGGGACACCAGCCTACGAGCAGTACTTC,CSARTAGTPAYEQYF
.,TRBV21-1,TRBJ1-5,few,TGTGCCAGCAGCAAAGTGGTCGGAGATCAGCCCCAGCATTTT,CASSKVVGDQPQHF
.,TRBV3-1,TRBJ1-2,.,TGTGCCAGCAGCCAAGGAGTGACGAACTATGGCTACACCTTC,CASSQGVTNYGYTF
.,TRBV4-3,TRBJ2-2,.,TGCGCCAGCAGCCAAGGGGAAGTACTGGGCCTGAACACCGGGGAGCTGTTTTTT,CASSQGEVLGLNTGELFF
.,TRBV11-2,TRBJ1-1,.,TGTGCCAGCAGCCCCCATTTACGGGACACTGAAGCTTTCTTT,CASSPHLRDTEAFF
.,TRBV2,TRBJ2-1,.,TGTGCCAGCACCTTACCGGGGGGAGCAGGGGTGGATGAGCAGTTCTTC,CASTLPGGAGVDEQFF
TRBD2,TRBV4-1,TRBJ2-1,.,TGCGCCAGCAGCCAAGCATCTCTGGGGGAGGGCCTAAGGTCCTACAATGAGCAGTTCTTC,CASSQASLGEGLRSYNEQFF
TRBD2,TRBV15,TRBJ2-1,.,TGTGCCACCAGCAGAGAGAGGGGACTAGCGGGCTGCAATGAGCAGTTCTTC,CATSRERGLAGCNEQFF
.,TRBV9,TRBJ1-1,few,TGTGCCAGCAGCCTGGGACCGCACACTGAAGCTTTCTTT,CASSLGPHTEAFF
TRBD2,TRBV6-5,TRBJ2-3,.,TGTGCCAGCAGCACTAGCGGAACCCTTAGCACAGATACGCAGTATTTT,CASSTSGTLSTDTQYF